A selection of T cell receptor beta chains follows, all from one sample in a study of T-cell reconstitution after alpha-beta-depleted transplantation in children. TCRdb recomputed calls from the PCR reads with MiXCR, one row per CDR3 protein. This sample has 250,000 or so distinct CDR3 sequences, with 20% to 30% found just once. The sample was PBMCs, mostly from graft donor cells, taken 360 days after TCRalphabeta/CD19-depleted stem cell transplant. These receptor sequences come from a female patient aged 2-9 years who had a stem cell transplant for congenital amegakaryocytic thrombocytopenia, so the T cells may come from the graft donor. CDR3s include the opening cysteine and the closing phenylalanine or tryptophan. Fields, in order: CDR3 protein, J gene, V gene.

CDR3 protein: CASSQDTAQFMNTEAFF
J gene: TRBJ1-1
V gene: TRBV4-3

CDR3 protein: CASSFTEGGGETQYF
J gene: TRBJ2-5
V gene: TRBV12-3/TRBV12-4

CDR3 protein: CASSDPGTDTQYF
J gene: TRBJ2-3
V gene: TRBV25-1

CDR3 protein: CASSLGLAEPTDTQYF
J gene: TRBJ2-3
V gene: TRBV12-3/TRBV12-4

CDR3 protein: CASSKEGLAGGRTGELFF
J gene: TRBJ2-2
V gene: TRBV21-1

CDR3 protein: CASSYGTPDSGNTIYF
J gene: TRBJ1-3
V gene: TRBV14

CDR3 protein: CASSPSDTGTGNTIYF
J gene: TRBJ1-3
V gene: TRBV18

CDR3 protein: CASSQEENEKLFF
J gene: TRBJ1-4
V gene: TRBV4-1

CDR3 protein: CASSQGPSVSYEQYF
J gene: TRBJ2-7
V gene: TRBV12-3/TRBV12-4

CDR3 protein: CSAIGSSNQPQHF
J gene: TRBJ1-5
V gene: TRBV20-1

CDR3 protein: CASSLYVNIQYF
J gene: TRBJ2-4
V gene: TRBV12-3/TRBV12-4

CDR3 protein: CASSVDRGENEKLFF
J gene: TRBJ1-4
V gene: TRBV9

CDR3 protein: CASSPFSASYNEQFF
J gene: TRBJ2-1
V gene: TRBV12-3/TRBV12-4

CDR3 protein: CASSSPRENTEAFF
J gene: TRBJ1-1
V gene: TRBV21-1

CDR3 protein: CASSELGLALSGANVLTF
J gene: TRBJ2-6
V gene: TRBV2

CDR3 protein: CASSPFDRGTEAFF
J gene: TRBJ1-1
V gene: TRBV9

CDR3 protein: CSAPNRSNLHNEQFF
J gene: TRBJ2-1
V gene: TRBV20-1

CDR3 protein: CASSGWILTNNEQFF
J gene: TRBJ2-1
V gene: TRBV7-9

CDR3 protein: CASSFDGDGHTEAFF
J gene: TRBJ1-1
V gene: TRBV5-1

CDR3 protein: CASSKGQSFNSPLHF
J gene: TRBJ1-6
V gene: TRBV7-6

CDR3 protein: CASSQYPADPDTQYF
J gene: TRBJ2-3
V gene: TRBV3-1

CDR3 protein: CAWRTHPEVPQYF
J gene: TRBJ2-3
V gene: TRBV30

CDR3 protein: CASSPLNYEQFF
J gene: TRBJ2-1
V gene: TRBV7-6

CDR3 protein: CASSSQPADISTEAFF
J gene: TRBJ1-1
V gene: TRBV5-1

CDR3 protein: CASSSGATNEKLFF
J gene: TRBJ1-4
V gene: TRBV27

CDR3 protein: CASSEKIWDGYTF
J gene: TRBJ1-2
V gene: TRBV25-1

CDR3 protein: CASSFNRDSYEQYF
J gene: TRBJ2-7
V gene: TRBV7-8

CDR3 protein: CAISEGEGTVHEQFF
J gene: TRBJ2-1
V gene: TRBV10-3

CDR3 protein: CASSGGLHEQFF
J gene: TRBJ2-1
V gene: TRBV10-1

CDR3 protein: CASSLELAGPYNEQFF
J gene: TRBJ2-1
V gene: TRBV5-4

CDR3 protein: CASSLANRDNHETQYF
J gene: TRBJ2-5
V gene: TRBV5-1

CDR3 protein: CSAAGGSWEQYF
J gene: TRBJ2-7
V gene: TRBV20-1

CDR3 protein: CAWRWTGALNTGELFF
J gene: TRBJ2-2
V gene: TRBV30

CDR3 protein: CSAGQFNEQFF
J gene: TRBJ2-1
V gene: TRBV20-1

CDR3 protein: CAWSVRLVYEQYF
J gene: TRBJ2-7
V gene: TRBV30

CDR3 protein: CSASTMDRGFGNTIYF
J gene: TRBJ1-3
V gene: TRBV20-1

CDR3 protein: CASSPFGTGDGANYGYTF
J gene: TRBJ1-2
V gene: TRBV4-1

CDR3 protein: CASSQEASGNTIYF
J gene: TRBJ1-3
V gene: TRBV3-1

CDR3 protein: CSANRDRGKETQYF
J gene: TRBJ2-5
V gene: TRBV20-1

CDR3 protein: CASSQDWGQGRKLAFF
J gene: TRBJ1-1
V gene: TRBV4-1

CDR3 protein: CASSGTGFGGELFF
J gene: TRBJ2-2
V gene: TRBV2

CDR3 protein: CASSLQGSREGYEQYF
J gene: TRBJ2-7
V gene: TRBV7-2

CDR3 protein: CSARREDLANSPLHF
J gene: TRBJ1-6
V gene: TRBV20-1

CDR3 protein: CASSRPNREQYF
J gene: TRBJ2-7
V gene: TRBV12-3/TRBV12-4

CDR3 protein: CATSDPVKGRANVLTF
J gene: TRBJ2-6
V gene: TRBV24-1

CDR3 protein: CASSLREAYSGNTIYF
J gene: TRBJ1-3
V gene: TRBV5-1

CDR3 protein: CSVVRGRNIQYF
J gene: TRBJ2-4
V gene: TRBV29-1

CDR3 protein: CASSLVAGLGEQYF
J gene: TRBJ2-7
V gene: TRBV5-1